This TCR beta chain is from a study of long-term antiretroviral therapy in people with HIV (dated by TCRdb to 2021 to 2024). For the wider study: The earliest samples were collected roughly a decade before the 2015 WHO recommendation for immediate ART, at a time when ART was usually postponed until CD4 counts fell. Among the 30 to 35 participants with HIV, around ten were female. The cohort contributed roughly 200 cryopreserved PBMC samples from about 33 adults with confirmed HIV infection, collected serially over a mean of about six years (range 1-12). A retrospective serial study tested whether ART initiation and durable HIV suppression were associated with changes in peripheral blood TRB repertoire composition and diversity. No cross-contamination during QIAcube processing turned up in test extractions that ran a monoclonal T-cell line alongside about 35 polyclonal samples. The full study reports these points: CDR3 length ranges in HIV repertoires were narrower than in controls, and network structure suggested an antigen-experienced repertoire with only a slight naive shift after ART. Starting ART was linked to a significant rise in TRB diversity, yet even after long-term ART the diversity remained significantly lower than in transplant donor controls. No data were available on ART adherence, viral resistance or therapy changes, limiting inferences about post-ART repertoire changes. Owing to limited PBMC availability, only the TCR beta chain was sequenced, without alpha chain pairing. Because pre-ART samples had limited cell numbers, unsorted PBMC were profiled rather than sorted CD4+ and CD8+ T cells. The samples were dated from 2004 to 2017, and the ART regimens that were used may be less effective than current ART regimens. Expanded TRB clones identified before ART initiation dominated the repertoire at all time points, although this dominance fluctuated and declined in many PLHIV after ART.

This clone was seen once. This clone's antigen is unknown. The input lacks base qualities; no much larger clone sits a single base away. The immunoSEQ hsTCRB v3.0 assay was used at survey level resolution to sequence the TRB variable region. The target sequencing depth for TRB was about 40,000-55,000 T-cell genomes per sample. TRB libraries were pooled and sequenced on an Illumina MiSeq using a v3 150-cycle kit. The original methods were these. Repertoire analysis ran in R within a reproducible Nextflow workflow covering QC, data transformation and analysis. LymphoSeq2, an R package for exploring AIRR-Seq data, was used to implement the custom analyses. A few samples that produced fewer than 5000 total TRB sequences were removed, so 188 HIV repertoires were analyzed. Among the roughly 180 retained HIV repertoires, 59 were collected before ART initiation and 120 to 140 after ART initiation. Repertoires were downsampled to 5000 TRB nucleotide sequences, with summary statistics averaged over 100 downsampling iterations. The analysis kept only TRB sequences whose CDR3 regions were at least seven amino acids long. Two measures captured diversity: a Shannon entropy-derived clonality score and the Gini coefficient. In the repertoire networks, any two of the top 5000 CDR3 amino acid sequences were linked whenever the two sequences differed by an edit distance of one. For TRB CDR3 amino acid sequences, GLIPH2 was used to predict antigen specificity groups and MHC restriction. Known CMV, EBV, HIV or tissue antigen associations were flagged by matching CDR3 amino acid sequences against VDJdb and McPAS-TCR. Pre-ART, post-ART and control groups were compared with Wilcoxon signed-rank tests and Holm-Bonferroni correction. TCRdb obtained this table from immuneACCESS and retained in-frame rearrangements with V and J assigned. These tables miss some clones; where compared with another copy, unresolved V genes account for less than half of the shortfall, and the remainder is unexplained. V and J calls and clone size come straight from that table; D and trimming were deduced from the DNA. The table for this sample lists 26,000 or so clones; approximately 86% of them were counted only once. The ten largest clones represent approximately 3.8% of the sample.

Inclusion was restricted to participants for whom at least one PBMC sample before ART initiation and at least two post-ART samples were available. All participants with HIV were treated in the United States of America. Before DNA extraction, cryopreserved samples of about 0.95-10 million PBMC were thawed and washed. At the time of the earliest PBMC sample, participants with HIV were aged between about 20 and 55 years. Per participant, PBMC samples came from 1-4 timepoints prior to ART initiation and 2-8 timepoints following ART initiation, for a median of 7 samples. Serial HIV viral load, CD4+ T-cell count, ART history and demographic data were obtained for every participant. Genomic DNA was extracted from unsorted PBMC with a Qiagen kit on a QIAcube, with processing performed in batches of 12 samples. The germline V gene yields SGHDT for CDR1 and YYEEEE for CDR2. Its CDR3 holds 17 amino acids, cysteine through phenylalanine. Solely the CDR3 DNA is kept, with 51 bases framed from the first base. Germline trimming amounts to 3 bases on V and 3 bases on J, with 8 as the count of junction bases outside the gene matches.

The V and J genes are TRBV5-6 and TRBJ2-1, with 11 bases matching TRBD2. Sequenced material: unsorted PBMCs, taken 1.9 years after starting antiretroviral therapy. This TCR derives from a woman in her thirties with HIV. The nucleotide sequence reads TGTGCCAGCAGCTCGACCCGACTAGCGGGGATCTACAATGAGCAGTTCTTC. Translated, this is CASSSTRLAGIYNEQFF.